This TCR beta chain comes out of a study of cytomegalovirus exposure and HLA in healthy donors. About the study: There were 100 million to 120 million unique TCR beta sequences, drawn from 180 million or so T cells, in an earlier analysis.

The trim removed 7 bases at V and 6 bases at J, leaving 5 bases unmatched. This CDR3 has 13 amino acids. Germline CDR1 is LNHDA and CDR2 is SQIVND (reference sequence). The PCR had 60 Vbeta and 13 Jbeta primers. TCRdb's copy holds only in-frame clones and misses some; the assay was immunoSEQ multiplex PCR. The table shows about 170,000 clones, with about 79% occurring only once. This receptor was obtained from a female donor in good health and CMV-seronegative. The chain carries TRBV19 and TRBJ1-4, with 7 positions matching TRBD1. The sequencing sample was made of PBMCs. CDR3 region: CASNRGRDEKLFF. DNA of the CDR3: TGTGCCAGTAACAGGGGACGAGATGAAAAACTGTTTTTT.